The 20 T cell receptor beta chains reported below all come from one sample, sequenced in a study of blood T cell repertoires in COVID-19. Here immunoSEQ multiplex PCR was the method, and the copy in TCRdb shows in-frame clones only, minus some. The sample shows about 69,000 clones, roughly 80% of them seen only once. Specimen: peripheral blood. The receptors were sampled from a woman over 75 with acute or convalescent COVID-19.

The genes are TRBV11-2 and TRBJ2-3, with D possibly matching TRBD1 (5 bases). With 1 base removed from V and 0 bases from J, the gap between germline ends came to 11 bases. This CDR3 spans 16 amino acids. In germline, CDR1 is SGHAT, CDR2 FQNNGV. CDR3 nucleotide sequence: TGTGCCAGCAGCTTAGTGGACACCCGAAGCACAGATACGCAGTATTTT. Translating it yields CASSLVDTRSTDTQYF.

The chain couples TRBV28 to TRBJ1-2; D ambiguous. Trimming removed 4 bases at V and 4 bases at J, with 7 bases between. Per germline, CDR1 MDHEN and CDR2 SYDVKM. The CDR3 has 12 residues. The CDR3 spells CASSSLLYGYTF. CDR3 DNA: TGTGCCAGCAGTTCACTCCTCTATGGCTACACCTTC.

This chain connects TRBV27 to TRBJ2-6; 7 bases match TRBD2. The V gene's germline CDR1 is MNHEY and CDR2 SMNVEV (reference sequence). Trimming cost V 5 bases and J 2 bases; bases outside gene matches: 6. The CDR3 is made up of 16 amino acids. The chain's CDR3 is CASSGGVLAGANVLTF. Here the CDR3 DNA reads TGTGCCAGCAGTGGGGGGGTGTTGGCTGGGGCCAACGTCCTGACTTTC.

The rearrangement links TRBV5-4 to TRBJ2-1; a weak D match, TRBD2 (6 bases). The CDR3 sequence is 12 residues long. Trimming shortened V by 0 bases and J by 9 bases, and 7 bases separated the two germline ends. CDR1 and CDR2 from the germline V gene are SGHNT and YYREEE (reference sequence). The CDR3 coding sequence is TGTGCCAGCAGCTTGGGCGGGGCTGAGCAGTTCTTC. This translates into CASSLGGAEQFF.

This sequence joins TRBV12-3 or TRBV12-4 and TRBJ2-5; D gene unclear. V lost 2 bases and J lost 2, with 6 bases in between. The length of the CDR3 is 13 residues. Written as DNA, the CDR3 is TGTGCCAGCAGTTTAAGGCGGCAAGAGACCCAGTACTTC. Encoded protein: CASSLRRQETQYF.

The chain uses TRBV7-9 and TRBJ2-1; D might be TRBD2 (5 bases). Germline assignment: CDR1 SEHNR and CDR2 FQNEAQ (reference sequence). V was clipped by 1 base and J by 10 bases, with 11 bases between them. This CDR3 has 13 amino acids. The CDR3 region has the DNA TGTGCCAGCAGCTTAGGTCTAGCAGAGGAGCAGTTCTTC. Protein product: CASSLGLAEEQFF.

The J gene is TRBJ2-3, the V gene TRBV25-1, with 7 bases lining up with TRBD1. The CDR3 contains 15 residues. V dropped 6 bases and J dropped 1; count of bases not matched to a gene: 7. The germline gives CDR1 MGHDK, CDR2 SYGVNS. CDR3 sequence reads: CASRETGTGTDTQYF. In DNA, the CDR3 is TGTGCCAGCAGGGAAACCGGGACAGGCACAGATACGCAGTATTTT.

J is TRBJ1-5 and V is TRBV7-9; 9 positions match TRBD1. The CDR3 is made up of 15 amino acids. Per germline, CDR1 SEHNR and CDR2 FQNEAQ (reference sequence). J gave up 1 base and V 4 bases, and 2 bases lay outside the gene matches. The CDR3 reads CASSSGQGSNQPQHF. CDR3 DNA: TGTGCCAGCAGCTCCGGACAGGGGAGCAATCAGCCCCAGCATTTT.

This clone turned up a few times. The chain uses TRBV9 and TRBJ1-3, with 7 bases lining up with TRBD1. The CDR3 loop spans 15 amino acids. Germline loops: CDR1 SGDLS, CDR2 YYNGEE. V trimming: 3 bases; J trimming: 3 bases; junction bases outside the gene matches: 6. The CDR3 DNA reads TGTGCCAGCAGCGCCACCCAGGGGGTTGGAAACACCATATATTTT. Amino acids: CASSATQGVGNTIYF.

This clone has just one count. Other DNA sequences within the sample encode an identical CDR3. This rearrangement joins TRBV11-2 to TRBJ2-3; D possibly corresponds to TRBD2 (5 bases). The CDR3 length is 13 residues. CDR1 is SGHAT, CDR2 FQNNGV, per germline. Between the trimmed V and J ends, which lost 1 base and 3 bases, there was a span of 5 bases. CDR3 residues: CASSLGGTDTQYF. The DNA for the CDR3 is TGTGCCAGCAGCTTAGGAGGGACAGATACGCAGTATTTT.

This sequence joins TRBV5-1 and TRBJ2-5; the match to TRBD1 covers 7 bases. Germline V gene lookup returns CDR1 SGHRS and CDR2 YFSETQ. The CDR3 covers 16 residues. Unmatched junction bases numbered 5, after V lost 0 bases and J lost 0 bases. CDR3 sequence: CASSLESGQYQETQYF. CDR3 DNA: TGCGCCAGCAGCTTGGAGTCGGGACAGTACCAAGAGACCCAGTACTTC.

The chain employs TRBV5-1 and TRBJ1-2; the D gene is possibly TRBD1 (6 bases). CDR1 is SGHRS, CDR2 YFSETQ, per germline. Trimming left V 0 bases short and J 6 bases short, with 18 bases between. This CDR3 is 16 amino acids long. CDR3 coding DNA: TGCGCCAGCAGCTTGGGTTCGGGCGGGGGCGCGGATGGCTACACCTTC. Its protein product is CASSLGSGGGADGYTF.

The chain employs TRBV12-3 or TRBV12-4 and TRBJ2-1, with a possible D match to TRBD2 (5 bases). The CDR3 runs 13 residues. Trimming removed 2 bases from V and 10 bases from J, with 12 bases in between. This chain's CDR3 is CASSLMSGNEQFF. The CDR3 DNA sequence: TGTGCCAGCAGTTTAATGTCGGGGAACGAGCAGTTCTTC.

The chain employs TRBV9 and TRBJ1-3, with D possibly being TRBD1 (6 bases). This CDR3 is built from 14 residues. The germline V and J ends were trimmed by 3 bases and 5 bases, with 12 bases remaining between them. CDR1 and CDR2 from the germline V gene are SGDLS and YYNGEE. CDR3 sequence reads: CASSGVQGRNTIYF. Here the CDR3 DNA reads TGTGCCAGCAGCGGAGTACAGGGACGAAACACCATATATTTT.

The rearrangement joins TRBV2 to TRBJ2-4, with 8 positions matching TRBD1. With V trimmed by 5 bases and J by 3 bases, 3 bases remained unmatched. Germline V gene data show CDR1 as SNHLY and CDR2 as FYNNEI. The CDR3 consists of 14 residues. The CDR3 bases are TGTGCCAGCAGTTCACAGGGGGTCAAAAACATTCAGTACTTC. Translated: CASSSQGVKNIQYF.

The chain joins TRBV19 to TRBJ1-5; 8 bases map to TRBD1. Germline CDR1 reads LNHDA; CDR2 reads SQIVND (reference sequence). The CDR3 runs to 17 residues. Losses at the gene ends were 1 base for V and 1 base for J; bases not matched to a gene: 6. The CDR3 region has the DNA TGTGCCAGTAGTATAGTTCAGGGGGCGAGGAGCAATCAGCCCCAGCATTTT. Translated, it gives CASSIVQGARSNQPQHF.

The chain combines TRBV19 with TRBJ2-5, with D unclear. This CDR3 has 13 residues. Germline CDR1 LNHDA, CDR2 SQIVND (reference sequence). Trimming pared 3 bases from V and 5 bases from J, leaving 10 bases between. CDR3 residues: CASSINPRETQYF. In DNA form, the CDR3 reads TGTGCCAGTAGTATTAATCCTAGGGAGACCCAGTACTTC.

The chain uses TRBV7-9 and TRBJ1-1, with 8 bases lining up with TRBD1. The CDR3 loop spans 18 amino acids. Per the germline V gene, CDR1 is SEHNR and CDR2 is FQNEAQ (reference sequence). Trimming cost V 1 base and J 4 bases; bases outside gene matches: 14. CDR3 protein: CASSLVGDWWQGATEAFF. In DNA, the CDR3 is TGTGCCAGCAGCTTAGTAGGGGATTGGTGGCAGGGGGCCACTGAAGCTTTCTTT. The full variable domain, completed using reference TRBV7-9 and TRBJ1-1, is DTGVSQNPRHKITKRGQNVTFRCDPISEHNRLYWYRQTLGQGPEFLTYFQNEAQLEKSRLLSDRFSAERPKGSFSTLEIQRTEQGDSAMYLCASSLVGDWWQGATEAFFGQGTRLTVV.

This clone showed up just once. CDR3 sequence reads: CASSPPGDTQYF. Here the CDR3 DNA reads TGTGCCAGCAGCCCCCCGGGAGATACGCAGTATTTT. The rearrangement joins TRBV11-3 to TRBJ2-3; D not resolved. The CDR3 runs to 12 residues. V was clipped by 5 bases and J by 5 bases, with 8 bases between them. The germline V gene has CDR1 SGHNT and CDR2 YENEEA.

This clone has more than one count but fewer than ten. The chain is built from TRBV27 and TRBJ1-2; TRBD1 agrees at 10 bases. Germline CDR1 is MNHEY and CDR2 is SMNVEV (reference sequence). V gave up 5 bases and J gave up 6 bases; unmatched junction bases: 3. The CDR3 is 13 amino acids. CDR3 loop: CASSRQGANGYTF. The CDR3 bases are TGTGCCAGCAGTCGACAGGGGGCTAATGGCTACACCTTC.